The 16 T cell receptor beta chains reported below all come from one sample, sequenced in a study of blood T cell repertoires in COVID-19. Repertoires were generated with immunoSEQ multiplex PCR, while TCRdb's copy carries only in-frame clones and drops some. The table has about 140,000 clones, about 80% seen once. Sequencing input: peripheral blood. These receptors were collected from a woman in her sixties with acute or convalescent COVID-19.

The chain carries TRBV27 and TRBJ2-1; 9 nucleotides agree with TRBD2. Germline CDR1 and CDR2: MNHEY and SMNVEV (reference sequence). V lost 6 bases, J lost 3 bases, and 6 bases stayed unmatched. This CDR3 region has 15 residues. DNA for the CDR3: TGTGCCAGCAGGTCAGCGGGAGGAGACTACAATGAGCAGTTCTTC. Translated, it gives CASRSAGGDYNEQFF.

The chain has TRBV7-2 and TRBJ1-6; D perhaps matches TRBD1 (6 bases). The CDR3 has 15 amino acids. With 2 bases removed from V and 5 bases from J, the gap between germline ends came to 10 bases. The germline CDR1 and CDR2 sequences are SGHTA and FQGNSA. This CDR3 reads CASSLQGRDNSPLHF. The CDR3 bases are TGTGCCAGCAGCTTACAGGGGCGAGATAATTCACCCCTCCACTTT.

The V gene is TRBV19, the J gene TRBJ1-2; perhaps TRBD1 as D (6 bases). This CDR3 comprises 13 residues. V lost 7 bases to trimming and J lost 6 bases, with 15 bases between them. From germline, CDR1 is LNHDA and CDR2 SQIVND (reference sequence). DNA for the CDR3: TGTGCCAGTACCTCCGGGACAAGAGATGGCTACACCTTC. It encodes CASTSGTRDGYTF.

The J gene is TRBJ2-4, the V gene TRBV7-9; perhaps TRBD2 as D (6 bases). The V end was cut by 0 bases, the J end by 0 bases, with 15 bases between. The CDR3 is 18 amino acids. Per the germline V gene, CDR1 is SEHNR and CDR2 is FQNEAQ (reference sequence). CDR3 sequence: CASSLALGGEVAKNIQYF. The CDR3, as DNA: TGTGCCAGCAGCTTAGCGCTCGGAGGGGAGGTAGCCAAAAACATTCAGTACTTC.

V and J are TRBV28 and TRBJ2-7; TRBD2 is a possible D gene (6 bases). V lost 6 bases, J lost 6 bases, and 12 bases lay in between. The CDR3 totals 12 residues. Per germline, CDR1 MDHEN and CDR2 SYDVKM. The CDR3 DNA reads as TGTGCCAGCAGCTTACTAGCATCCGAGCAGTACTTC. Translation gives CASSLLASEQYF.

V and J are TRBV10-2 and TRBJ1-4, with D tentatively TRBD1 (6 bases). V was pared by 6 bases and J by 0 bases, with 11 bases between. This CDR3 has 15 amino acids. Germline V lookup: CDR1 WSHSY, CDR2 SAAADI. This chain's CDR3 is CASRRQDTTNEKLFF. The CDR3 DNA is TGCGCCAGCAGGCGACAGGATACAACTAATGAAAAACTGTTTTTT.

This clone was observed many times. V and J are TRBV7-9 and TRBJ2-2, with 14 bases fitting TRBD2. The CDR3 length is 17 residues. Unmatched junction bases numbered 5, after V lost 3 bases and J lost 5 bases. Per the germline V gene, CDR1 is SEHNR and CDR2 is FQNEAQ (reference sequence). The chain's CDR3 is CASSLGLAGVLTGELFF. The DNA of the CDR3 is TGTGCCAGCAGCTTGGGACTAGCGGGAGTTCTGACCGGGGAGCTGTTTTTT. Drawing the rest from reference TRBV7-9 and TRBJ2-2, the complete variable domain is DTGVSQNPRHKITKRGQNVTFRCDPISEHNRLYWYRQTLGQGPEFLTYFQNEAQLEKSRLLSDRFSAERPKGSFSTLEIQRTEQGDSAMYLCASSLGLAGVLTGELFFGEGSRLTVL.

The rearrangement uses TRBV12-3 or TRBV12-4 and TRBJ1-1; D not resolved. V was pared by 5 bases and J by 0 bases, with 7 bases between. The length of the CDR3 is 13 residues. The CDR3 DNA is TGTGCCAGCAGTACATACATGAACACTGAAGCTTTCTTT. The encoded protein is CASSTYMNTEAFF.

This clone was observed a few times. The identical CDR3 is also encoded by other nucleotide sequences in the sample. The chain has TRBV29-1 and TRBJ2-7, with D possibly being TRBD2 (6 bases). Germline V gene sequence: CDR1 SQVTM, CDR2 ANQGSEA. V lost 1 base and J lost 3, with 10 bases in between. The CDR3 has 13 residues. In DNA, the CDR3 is TGCAGCGTTGAAGGCCAGGGAGGCTACGAGCAGTACTTC. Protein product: CSVEGQGGYEQYF.

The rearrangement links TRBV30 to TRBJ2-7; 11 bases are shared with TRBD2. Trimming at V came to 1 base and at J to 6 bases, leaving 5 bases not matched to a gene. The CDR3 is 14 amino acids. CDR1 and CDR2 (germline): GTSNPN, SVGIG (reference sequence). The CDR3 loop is CAWSASGRTSEQYF. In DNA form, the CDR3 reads TGTGCCTGGAGTGCTAGCGGGAGGACCTCCGAGCAGTACTTC. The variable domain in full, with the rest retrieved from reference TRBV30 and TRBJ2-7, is SQTIHQWPATLVQPVGSPLSLECTVEGTSNPNLYWYRQAAGRGLQLLFYSVGIGQISSEVPQNLSASRPQDRQFILSSKKLLLSDSGFYLCAWSASGRTSEQYFGPGTRLTVT.

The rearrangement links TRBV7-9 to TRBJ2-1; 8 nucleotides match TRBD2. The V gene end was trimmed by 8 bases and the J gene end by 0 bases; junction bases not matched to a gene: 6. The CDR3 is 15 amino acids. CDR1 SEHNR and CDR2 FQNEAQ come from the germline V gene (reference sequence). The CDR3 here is CASLSSGSSYNEQFF. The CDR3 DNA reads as TGTGCCAGCCTCTCGAGCGGGAGCTCCTACAATGAGCAGTTCTTC.

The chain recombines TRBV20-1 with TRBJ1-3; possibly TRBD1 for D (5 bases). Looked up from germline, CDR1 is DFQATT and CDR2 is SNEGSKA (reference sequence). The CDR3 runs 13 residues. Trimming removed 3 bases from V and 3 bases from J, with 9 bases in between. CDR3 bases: TGCAGTGCTAGTCTAACAGGTGGAAACACCATATATTTT. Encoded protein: CSASLTGGNTIYF.

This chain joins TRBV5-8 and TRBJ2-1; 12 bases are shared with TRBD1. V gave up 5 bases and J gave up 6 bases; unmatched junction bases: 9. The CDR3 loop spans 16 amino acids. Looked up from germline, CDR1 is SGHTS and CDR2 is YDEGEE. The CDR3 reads CASSPARDRGRNEQFF. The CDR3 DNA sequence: TGTGCCAGCAGTCCCGCCCGGGACAGGGGGCGCAATGAGCAGTTCTTC.

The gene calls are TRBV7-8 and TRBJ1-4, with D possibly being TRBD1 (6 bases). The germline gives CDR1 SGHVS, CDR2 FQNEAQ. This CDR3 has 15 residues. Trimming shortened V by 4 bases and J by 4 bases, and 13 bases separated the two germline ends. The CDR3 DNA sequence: TGTGCCAGCAGCTACCTACAGGGAGTTAATGAAAAACTGTTTTTT. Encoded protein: CASSYLQGVNEKLFF.

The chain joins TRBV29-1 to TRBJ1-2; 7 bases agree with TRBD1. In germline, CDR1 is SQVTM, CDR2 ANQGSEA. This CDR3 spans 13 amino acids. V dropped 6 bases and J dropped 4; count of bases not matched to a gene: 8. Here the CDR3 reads CSVHRQGGYGYTF. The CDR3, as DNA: TGCAGCGTACACAGACAGGGTGGCTATGGCTACACCTTC.

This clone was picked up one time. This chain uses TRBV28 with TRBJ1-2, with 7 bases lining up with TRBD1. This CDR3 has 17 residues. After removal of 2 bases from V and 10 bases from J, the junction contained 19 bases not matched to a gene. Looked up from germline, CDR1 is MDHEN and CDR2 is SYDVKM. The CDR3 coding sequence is TGTGCCAGCAGTTTACCTCAACCCATGACAGGGAAGGTTGCCTACACCTTC. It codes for CASSLPQPMTGKVAYTF.